Here is one T cell receptor beta chain with its context. Its antigen is not identified. In the PCR, 60 Vbeta and 13 Jbeta primers were used. Method: immunoSEQ multiplex PCR; TCRdb's copy keeps in-frame clones and lacks some. The sample carries around 110,000 clones, 70% recorded once. The data were taken from a study of cytomegalovirus exposure and HLA in healthy donors. Germline V gives CDR1 SGHAT, CDR2 FQNNGV. Trimming took 0 bases from V and 2 from J, leaving 4 bases between them. The CDR3 sequence is 13 residues long. General observations from the study: A later examination showed that TCR association rates differed by HLA locus, with DRB1 most and HLA-C fewest. 87-base-pair reads could not separate some V segments, including TRBV6-2 and TRBV6-3. A link between a missense DCLRE1C variant and TCR beta V- and J-gene trimming emerged from a later analysis. Most TCR sequences showed up rarely, but some public TCRs showed up in many donors.

The chain joins TRBV11-2 to TRBJ1-2, with D hard to call. Sequenced material: PBMCs. The receptor comes from a man aged 25-45 years in good health and CMV-seropositive. The CDR3 DNA reads as TGTGCCAGCAGCTTAGAACAAAACTATGGCTACACCTTC. Protein sequence: CASSLEQNYGYTF.